This T cell receptor beta chain was captured in a study of blood T cell repertoires in COVID-19. The overall study: The study drew acute and convalescent COVID-19 samples from the United States, Italy and Spain. PBMCs, B-cell-depleted T cells, or T cells were the source of the cDNA or gDNA that made up the material.

Study processing details: Amplification of reference gene primers was used by the study to estimate nucleated cell counts. TCRdb's table, derived via immunoSEQ multiplex PCR, lists solely in-frame clones and lacks some. Clonal size and the V and J genes are those of that table, whereas D and trimming came from the DNA. The sample has about 120,000 clones, 65% to 90% seen once; the top ten hold roughly 12%. Germline V CDR1 and CDR2: MGHRA, YSYEKL. Trimming removed 4 bases from V and 4 bases from J; junction bases left unmatched: 2. This CDR3 contains 15 residues. This receptor was identified in a human donor in a cohort sampled during active COVID-19. The sequenced sample consisted of peripheral blood. This chain uses TRBV4-1 with TRBJ2-5; 14 nucleotides align to TRBD2. DNA of the CDR3: TGCGCCAGCAGCCGCGGGACTAGCGGGGGAGAGACCCAGTACTTC. It yields the protein CASSRGTSGGETQYF.